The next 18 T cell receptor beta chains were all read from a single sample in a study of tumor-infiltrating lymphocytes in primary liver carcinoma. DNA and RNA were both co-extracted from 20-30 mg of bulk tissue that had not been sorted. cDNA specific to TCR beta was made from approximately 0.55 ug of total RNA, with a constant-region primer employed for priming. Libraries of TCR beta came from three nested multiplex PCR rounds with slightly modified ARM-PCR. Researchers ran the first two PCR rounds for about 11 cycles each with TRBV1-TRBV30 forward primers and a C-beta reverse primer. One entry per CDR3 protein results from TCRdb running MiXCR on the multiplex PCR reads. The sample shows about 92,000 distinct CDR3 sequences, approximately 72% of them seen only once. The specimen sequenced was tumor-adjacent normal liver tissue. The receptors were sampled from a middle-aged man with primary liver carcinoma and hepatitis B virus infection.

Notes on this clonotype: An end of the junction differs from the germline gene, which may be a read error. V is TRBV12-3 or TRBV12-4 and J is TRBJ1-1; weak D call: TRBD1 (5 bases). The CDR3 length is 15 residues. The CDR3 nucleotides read TGTGCCAGTAGTTTTAGGGGAGAGGGCATCACTGAATCTTTCTTT. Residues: CASSFRGEGITESFF.

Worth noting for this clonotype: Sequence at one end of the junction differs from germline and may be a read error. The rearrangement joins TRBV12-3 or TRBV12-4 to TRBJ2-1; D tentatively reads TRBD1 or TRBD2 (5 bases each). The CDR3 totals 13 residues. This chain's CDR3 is CANSSTWGNEQFF. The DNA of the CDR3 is TGTGCCAACAGTTCGACATGGGGGAATGAGCAGTTCTTC.

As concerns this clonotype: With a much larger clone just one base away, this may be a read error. This CDR3 reads CASSCSPENKYEQYF. The CDR3 nucleotides read TGTGCCAGCAGTTGCTCGCCGGAGAATAAGTACGAGCAGTACTTC. The rearrangement joins TRBV6-2 or TRBV6-3 to TRBJ2-7; no clear D gene. CDR1 is MNHEY and CDR2 is SVGEGT in the germline V gene. Trimming shortened V by 4 bases and J by 4 bases, and 17 bases separated the two germline ends. The CDR3 covers 15 residues.

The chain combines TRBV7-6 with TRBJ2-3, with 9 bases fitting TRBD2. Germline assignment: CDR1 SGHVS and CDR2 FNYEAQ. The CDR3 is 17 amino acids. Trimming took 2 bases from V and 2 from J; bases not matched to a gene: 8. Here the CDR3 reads CASSLRPSGTVTDTQYF. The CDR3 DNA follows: TGTGCCAGCAGCTTAAGGCCTAGCGGGACTGTCACAGATACGCAGTATTTT.

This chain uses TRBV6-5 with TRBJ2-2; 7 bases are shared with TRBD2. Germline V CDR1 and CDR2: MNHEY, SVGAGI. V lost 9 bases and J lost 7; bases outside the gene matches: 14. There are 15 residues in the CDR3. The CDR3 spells CASLADSMGIGELFF. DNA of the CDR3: TGTGCCAGTCTAGCGGACTCCATGGGCATCGGGGAGCTGTTTTTT.

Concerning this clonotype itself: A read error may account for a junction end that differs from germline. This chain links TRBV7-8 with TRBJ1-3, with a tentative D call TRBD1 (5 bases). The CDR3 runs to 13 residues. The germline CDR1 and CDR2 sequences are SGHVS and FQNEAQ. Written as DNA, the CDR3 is TGTGCCAGCAGCTTAGGTCCCACTGAGGGGTCCGATTTT. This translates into CASSLGPTEGSDF.

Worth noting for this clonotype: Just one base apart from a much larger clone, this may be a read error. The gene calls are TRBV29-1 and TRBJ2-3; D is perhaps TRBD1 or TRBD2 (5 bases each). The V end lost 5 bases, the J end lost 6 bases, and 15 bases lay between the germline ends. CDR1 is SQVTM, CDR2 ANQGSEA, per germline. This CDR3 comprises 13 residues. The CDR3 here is CSVPRGQRDTQYF. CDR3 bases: TGCAGCGTTCCTCGGGGCCAACGGGATACGCAGTATTTT.

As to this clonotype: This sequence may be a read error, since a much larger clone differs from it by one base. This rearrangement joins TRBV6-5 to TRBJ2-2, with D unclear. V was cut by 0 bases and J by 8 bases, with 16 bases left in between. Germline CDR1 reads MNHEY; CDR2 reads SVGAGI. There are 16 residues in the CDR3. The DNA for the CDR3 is TGTGCCAGCAGTTACTCGATGTTTACAGTTTTTGGGGAGCTGTTTTTT. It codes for CASSYSMFTVFGELFF.

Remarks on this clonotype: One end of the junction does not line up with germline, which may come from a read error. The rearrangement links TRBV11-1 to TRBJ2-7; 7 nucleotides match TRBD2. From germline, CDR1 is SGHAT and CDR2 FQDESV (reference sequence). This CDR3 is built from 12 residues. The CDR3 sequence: CDSGGGAYEQYF. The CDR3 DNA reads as TGTGACAGCGGCGGGGGTGCCTACGAGCAGTACTTC.

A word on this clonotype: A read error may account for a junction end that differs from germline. The CDR3, as DNA: TGCGCCAGTAAACCAGGCTACGCCTTC. Its protein is CASKPGYAF. This chain connects TRBV4-1 to TRBJ1-2; no clear D. Germline V gene lookup returns CDR1 MGHRA and CDR2 YSYEKL. This CDR3 region has 9 residues.

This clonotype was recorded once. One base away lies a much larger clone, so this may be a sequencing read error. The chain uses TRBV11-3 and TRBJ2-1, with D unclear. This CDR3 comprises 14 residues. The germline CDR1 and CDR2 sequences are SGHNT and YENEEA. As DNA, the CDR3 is TGTGCCAGCAACTTAGGCGTCTCGAACAATGAGCAGTTCTTC. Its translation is CASNLGVSNNEQFF.

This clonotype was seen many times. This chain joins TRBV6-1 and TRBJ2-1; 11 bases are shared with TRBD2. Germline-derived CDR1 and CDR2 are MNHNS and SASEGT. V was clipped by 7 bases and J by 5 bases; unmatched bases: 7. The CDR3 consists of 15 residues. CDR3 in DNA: TGTGCCAGCAAGGAACTAGCGGGAGCGAACAATGAGCAGTTCTTC. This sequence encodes CASKELAGANNEQFF.

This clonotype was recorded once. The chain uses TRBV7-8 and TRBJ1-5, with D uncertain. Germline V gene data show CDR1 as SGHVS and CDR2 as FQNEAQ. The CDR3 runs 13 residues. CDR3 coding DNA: TGTATCAGCAGTTTCGCAAGGGATCAGCCCCAGCATTTT. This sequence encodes CISSFARDQPQHF.

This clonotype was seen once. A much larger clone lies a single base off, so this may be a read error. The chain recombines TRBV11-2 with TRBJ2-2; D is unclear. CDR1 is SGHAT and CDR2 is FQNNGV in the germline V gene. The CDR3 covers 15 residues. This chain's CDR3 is CARSLRPENAGELFF. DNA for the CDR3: TGTGCCCGCAGCTTACGGCCGGAGAACGCCGGGGAGCTGTTTTTT. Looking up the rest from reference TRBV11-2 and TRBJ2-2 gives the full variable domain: EAGVAQSPRYKIIEKRQSVAFWCNPISGHATLYWYQQILGQGPKLLIQFQNNGVVDDSQLPKDRFSAERLKGVDSTLKIQPAKLEDSAVYLCARSLRPENAGELFFGEGSRLTVL.

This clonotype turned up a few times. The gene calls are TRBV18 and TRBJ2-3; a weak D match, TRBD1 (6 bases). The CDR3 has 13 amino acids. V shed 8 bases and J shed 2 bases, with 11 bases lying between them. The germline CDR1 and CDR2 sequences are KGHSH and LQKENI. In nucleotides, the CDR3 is TGTGCCAGCCGCTACAGGGACACAGATACGCAGTATTTT. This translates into CASRYRDTDTQYF.

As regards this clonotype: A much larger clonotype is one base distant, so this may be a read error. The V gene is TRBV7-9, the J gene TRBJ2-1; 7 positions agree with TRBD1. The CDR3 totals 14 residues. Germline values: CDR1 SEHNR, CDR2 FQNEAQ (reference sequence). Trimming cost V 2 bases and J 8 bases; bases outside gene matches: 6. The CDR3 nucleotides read TGTGCCAGCAGCTTAAATACAGGGGAATATGAGCAGTTCTTC. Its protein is CASSLNTGEYEQFF.

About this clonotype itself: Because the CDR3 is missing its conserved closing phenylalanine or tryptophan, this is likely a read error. CDR3 in amino acids: CASSLEMRAEQFL. The CDR3 bases are TGTGCCAGCAGCTTAGAGATGAGAGCTGAGCAGTTCTTG. The rearrangement links TRBV11-2 to TRBJ2-1; D call uncertain. Germline values: CDR1 SGHAT, CDR2 FQNNGV. Trimming took 0 bases from V and 9 from J, leaving 9 bases between them. This CDR3 contains 13 residues.

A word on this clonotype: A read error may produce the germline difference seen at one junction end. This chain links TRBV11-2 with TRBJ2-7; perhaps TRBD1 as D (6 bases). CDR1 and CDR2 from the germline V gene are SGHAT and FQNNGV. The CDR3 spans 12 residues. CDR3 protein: CASSSDSYEPYF. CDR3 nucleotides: TGTGCTAGCAGCTCGGACAGCTACGAGCCGTACTTC.